This T cell receptor beta chain was documented in a study of blood T cell repertoires in COVID-19. Only in-frame clones appear in the TCRdb table, and some are missing; sequencing was by immunoSEQ multiplex PCR. Found here are roughly 97,000 clones, 75% to 90% of them singletons; the top ten hold roughly 29%. The CDR3 has 12 amino acids. J gave up 5 bases and V 3 bases, and 0 bases lay outside the gene matches. This chain uses TRBV12-3 or TRBV12-4 with TRBJ1-1, with 7 bases identical to TRBD1. The origin of this receptor is a man in his sixties with acute or convalescent COVID-19. The sequenced sample was peripheral blood. Here the CDR3 DNA reads TGTGCCAGCAGTTTCAGGGGGACTGAAGCTTTCTTT. Translating gives CASSFRGTEAFF.